This record concerns one TCR beta chain sequence. This clonotype was recorded a few times. No cognate antigen has been identified for it. No much larger clone exists at a distance of one base, and base qualities are not known. Cut back by 4 bases and 10 bases, the V and J ends lie 10 bases apart. CDR1 and CDR2 are drawn from the germline V gene: KGHDR, SFDVKD. From cysteine to phenylalanine, the CDR3 is 12 amino acids long. The DNA shown is the 36-base CDR3, in frame from base 1. The data originate from a study of regulatory T cells in long-lasting Graves disease (dated by TCRdb to about 2021). In the study overall: Patients with newly diagnosed Graves' disease had been on antithyroid drugs for under 3 months. Persistent Graves' disease patients were compared with newly diagnosed Graves' disease patients by peripheral blood TCR sequencing and RNA sequencing. The study took place in China and was registered as a clinical trial. A total of roughly 35 samples underwent TCR sequencing: some 13 from persistent and approximately 20 from newly diagnosed Graves' disease patients.

Overall study results and their limits: Only the TCR beta chain was sequenced and analyzed. Compared with newly diagnosed patients, patients with persistent Graves' disease had lower TCR Shannon entropy and fewer highly expanded clones, which suggests clonal expansion. Persistent disease showed preferential use of TRBV28, TRBJ1-2 and TRBJ2-5, whereas newly diagnosed disease favored TRBV20-1 and TRBJ2-1. The study examined only peripheral blood because the primary lesion, thyroid tissue, could not be accessed. Patients with persistent disease shared more public clonotypes (over 2,500) than newly diagnosed patients did (more than 900). The authors acknowledged the small sample size as a limitation that may reduce accuracy.

The receptor library was made with multiplex PCR. TCRdb shows the sequencer as Illumina HiSeq 4000. CDR3 regions were amplified by Arm-PCR with iRepertoire HTBI primers to construct TCR beta libraries. Before sequencing, the PCR products underwent gel purification. The published analysis was carried out like this. Gene usage analysis of CDR3 amino acid clonotypes used the 60 to 80 TRBV and around 13 TRBJ segments found across samples. Filtered high-quality paired reads were merged into contigs using COPE and FqMerger. Contigs were aligned with BLAST to IMGT TRBV, TRBD and TRBJ reference genes, and CDR3 was defined per IMGT. Any clonotype with a frequency above 0.1% was counted as a highly expanded clone. Shannon entropy was used to measure repertoire diversity, and the Gini coefficient was used to measure V-J evenness. A clonotype was considered public if more than one individual shared it. The public reads were reprocessed in TCRdb via fastp at Q25 and MiXCR, keeping in-frame beta chains. Identical CDR3 proteins give one entry, which carries the most common genes and DNA. What appears here as the V and J calls and clone size reflects TCRdb's work, not the paper's. Present in this sample are 550,000 to 700,000 distinct CDR3 sequences, roughly 15% of which were seen just once. The ten largest clonotypes hold around 12% of the sample.

What this sample's time point label stands for: newly diagnosed GD, antithyroid drugs for less than 3 months. For both TCR sequencing and RNA sequencing, RNA was extracted from PBMCs using TRIzol. Graves' disease was diagnosed according to American Thyroid Association guidelines. Patients for the study were recruited at an endocrinology department in Xi'an, China. Each patient gave roughly 10 milliliters of peripheral blood, collected in an EDTA anticoagulant tube. PBMCs were isolated by Ficoll Paque Plus density gradient separation without further T cell sorting. An Agilent 2100 Bioanalyzer and agarose gel were used to assess RNA quality, and a NanoDrop 2000 was used to measure RNA concentration. The sample also formed part of further work on T cells in Graves' hyperthyroidism and ophthalmopathy. The second study's paper adds: Stable Graves' hyperthyroidism was defined as the absence of progression to ophthalmopathy over 18 months of follow-up. The hyperthyroidism patients were between 18 and 65 years old and newly diagnosed, with a disease duration of less than 2 months. Patients with uncontrolled infections, other autoimmune diseases, pregnancy or lactation were excluded. Diagnoses relied on clinical symptoms, serum thyroxine and TRAb, thyroid ultrasound and orbital computed tomography. A first-round RT-PCR of the TCR CDR3 used the HTBI primer set with the Qiagen OneStep RT-PCR kit. Blood samples also contained most of the expanded thyroid clonotypes (frequency above 0.001), which suggests that blood repertoires may reflect thyroid immune responses. A 13 V-J signature model separated ophthalmopathy from stable hyperthyroidism, with around 88% sensitivity and about 81% specificity in cross-validation and 80%/75% in testing. In validation, the model predicted progression to ophthalmopathy with about 71% sensitivity and approximately 72% specificity, a median of around six months before onset. TCR V-J signatures able to tell the groups apart were searched for in a discovery cohort of 90 to 100 patients, of whom 43 had Graves' ophthalmopathy and roughly 58 had stable Graves' hyperthyroidism. Prospective prediction of ophthalmopathy was tested in an independent validation cohort of fewer than 20 hyperthyroidism patients and 17 patients who later progressed to ophthalmopathy. The 100 or so discovery patients were divided at random into training and test sets in a 7:3 ratio. The study also compared thyroid tissue and blood T-cell repertoires from more than 5 Graves' hyperthyroidism patients. After blood sampling, hyperthyroidism patients were treated with methimazole at a starting dose of 30 mg daily, and ophthalmopathy patients were treated with high-dose intravenous methylprednisolone. Libraries were constructed in a second round of multiplex PCR, after which size selection and purification were performed. Libraries were sequenced paired-end with 100 bp reads on an Illumina HiSeq2000. SOAPnuke was used to process the raw data, removing reads that contained adapters or uncalled bases, had a mean Phred below 15, or lacked an exact match to the constant primer or identifier. COPE v1.2.5 was used to merge high-quality paired reads, and clonotypes were defined as unique nucleotide sequences. MiTCR v1.1 was used to align clonotypes to the IMGT TRBV, TRBD and TRBJ reference segments. Only V-J combinations with frequency above 0.0001, covering about 99% of repertoires, were analysed. The TCS score was defined as the ratio of F50 (clonal expansion) to E x V (chaos), calculated using BLOSUM62-based TCRdist between CDR3 peptides within each V-J. Welch's t-statistics and random forest reduced roughly 540 V-J features to under 15, which were used in a naive Bayes classifier (R e1071). Sample size was not statistically predetermined, and investigators were not blinded to group allocation. TCR Vbeta CDR3 sequencing of roughly 140 peripheral blood samples (approximately 44 ophthalmopathy, 75 hyperthyroidism and approximately 17 progressor patients) is reported in the paper.

The material sequenced was peripheral blood mononuclear cells (PBMCs), taken at new diagnosis, from a patient treated with antithyroid drugs. The V gene is TRBV24-1 and the J gene is TRBJ2-1; the D gene is perhaps TRBD2, on 5 matching bases. This TCR was recovered from a man younger than 35 with Graves disease. Donor details come from another sample of the same person, matched by shared clones. The CDR3 loop reads CATSDPSGEQFF. The DNA sequence is TGTGCCACCAGTGACCCCTCGGGAGAGCAGTTCTTC.